These T cell receptor beta chains were read from a single sample in a study of blood T cell repertoires in COVID-19. The protocol was immunoSEQ multiplex PCR, while the TCRdb copy is restricted to in-frame clones and leaves out a portion. The table lists a few hundred thousand clones, 75% to 90% of them singletons. The sequenced sample was peripheral blood. All receptors come from a woman in her thirties or forties who had recovered from COVID-19. The CDR3 runs from the conserved cysteine through the conserved F or W. The order of the fields is J gene, clone size, V gene, D gene, CDR3 DNA, CDR3 protein. The D gene is left open where the match is weak. Not all rows give a size; the values are once, few, many and, for expanded clones, a class.

>TRBJ2-4|NA|TRBV11-3|NA
TGTGCCAGCAGCTTAGAGGTTGGGAGTCAGTACTTC
CASSLEVGSQYF
>TRBJ2-7|NA|TRBV30|TRBD1
TGTGCCTGGAGTTCGGGACAGGGTTCCTACGAGCAGTACTTC
CAWSSGQGSYEQYF
>TRBJ1-1|few|TRBV21-1|NA
TGTGCCAGCAGTAGGGACAGATTCACTGAAGCTTTCTTT
CASSRDRFTEAFF
>TRBJ2-7|NA|TRBV25-1|TRBD1
TGTGCCAGCAGTGAACTAAACAGGGGAATGAACGAGCAGTACTTC
CASSELNRGMNEQYF
>TRBJ1-2|NA|TRBV27|TRBD1
TGTGCCAGCACACGTGGGCAGGGGGCTAACTATGGCTACACCTTC
CASTRGQGANYGYTF
>TRBJ1-6|NA|TRBV6-5|NA
TGTGCCAGGAGGGGGACCGCTTCCTATAATTCACCCCTCCACTTT
CARRGTASYNSPLHF
>TRBJ1-4|NA|TRBV7-2|TRBD1
TGTGCCAGCAGCATAACCGGGACAGGGAATGAAAAACTGTTTTTT
CASSITGTGNEKLFF
>TRBJ2-2|NA|TRBV2|TRBD2
TGTGCCAGCAGAATAAAACCTAGCGGCGGGGAGCTGTTTTTT
CASRIKPSGGELFF
>TRBJ1-5|NA|TRBV5-1|NA
TGCGCCACCTTCTTGGGTCGGGCGGGTCAGCCCCAGCATTTT
CATFLGRAGQPQHF
>TRBJ1-1|NA|TRBV11-2|TRBD1
TGTGCCAGCAGTCCAGGGGGGACAGCGGGGGCCACTGAAGCTTTCTTT
CASSPGGTAGATEAFF
>TRBJ1-2|NA|TRBV6-5|NA
TGTGCCAGCGTTCCGGCATTCGAGGCCCTCTATGGCTACACCTTC
CASVPAFEALYGYTF
>TRBJ1-5|NA|TRBV5-5|NA
TGTGCCAGCAGCTTGAATTTGCCCAACAGCTATAGCAATCAGCCCCAGCATTTT
CASSLNLPNSYSNQPQHF
>TRBJ2-7|once|TRBV3-1/TRBV3-2|NA
TGTGCCAGCTCCCCCCCTTGGGCTACAGAGCAGTACTTC
CASSPPWATEQYF
>TRBJ2-3|NA|TRBV3-1/TRBV3-2|TRBD2
TGTGCCAGCAGCTCCGGGACTAGCGGGGACACAGATACGCAGTATTTT
CASSSGTSGDTDTQYF
>TRBJ2-6|NA|TRBV11-3|TRBD2
TGTGCCAGCAGCCCATACTACAGCGGGGGGGCCTCTGGGGCCAACGTCCTGACTTTC
CASSPYYSGGASGANVLTF
>TRBJ2-2|NA|TRBV5-1|NA
TGCGCCAGCAGCTTGTTAGTTGGGACACCCACCGGGGAGCTGTTTTTT
CASSLLVGTPTGELFF
>TRBJ1-2|NA|TRBV7-3|NA
TGTGCCAGCAGCTTAACGGTGGGCGACAACTACACCTTC
CASSLTVGDNYTF